What follows describes a single T cell receptor beta chain. In the original workflow: Reference gene primer amplification in the assay estimated nucleated cell counts. Some clones are missing from TCRdb's copy, which holds only in-frame ones; the method was immunoSEQ multiplex PCR. The D gene and trimming were derived from the DNA, and the V and J assignments and clone size from that table. The data hold some 250,000 clones, with around 80% observed a single time. The data stem from a study of blood T cell repertoires in COVID-19. Study context: Samples representing acute and convalescent COVID-19 were sourced from the United States, Italy and Spain. T cells, B-cell-depleted T cells, or PBMCs provided the cDNA or gDNA that served as material.

Germline trimming cut 4 bases from V and 6 bases from J; bases unmatched to any gene: 6. The CDR3 is made up of 15 amino acids. Looked up from germline, CDR1 is SGHTA and CDR2 is FQGNSA. V gene TRBV7-2 combines with J gene TRBJ1-6, with 7 bases identical to TRBD1. The sample comprised peripheral blood. This receptor was taken from a woman between 18 and 30 years old with acute or convalescent COVID-19. The CDR3 nucleotides read TGTGCCAGCAGCTCCGACAGGGCTAGTAATTCACCCCTCCACTTT. Translating gives CASSSDRASNSPLHF.